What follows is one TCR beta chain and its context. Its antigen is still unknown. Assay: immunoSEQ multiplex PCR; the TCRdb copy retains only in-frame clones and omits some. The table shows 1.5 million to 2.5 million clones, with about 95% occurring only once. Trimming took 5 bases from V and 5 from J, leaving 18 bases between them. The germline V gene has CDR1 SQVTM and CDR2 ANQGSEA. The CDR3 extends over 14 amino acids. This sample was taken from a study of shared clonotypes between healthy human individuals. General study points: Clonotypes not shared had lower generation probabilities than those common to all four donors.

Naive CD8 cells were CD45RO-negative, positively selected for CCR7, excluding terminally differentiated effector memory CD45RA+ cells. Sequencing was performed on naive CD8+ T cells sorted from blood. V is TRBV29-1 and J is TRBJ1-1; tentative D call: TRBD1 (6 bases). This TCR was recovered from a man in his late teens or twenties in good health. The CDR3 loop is CSVSPLGGWTEAFF. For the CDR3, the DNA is TGCAGCGTTTCCCCCCTGGGGGGCTGGACTGAAGCTTTCTTT.